Included here is one T cell receptor (beta chain) sequence, with context. The sample originates from a study of blood T cell repertoires in COVID-19. Study at large: The United States, Italy and Spain were the sources of the acute and convalescent COVID-19 samples. Nucleic acid was either cDNA or gDNA, and it came from T cells, B-cell-depleted T cells, or PBMCs.

This CDR3 is 14 amino acids long. V was pared by 5 bases and J by 4 bases, with 4 bases of the junction left unmatched. Per the germline V gene, CDR1 is SGHAT and CDR2 is FQNNGV. Under the authors' procedure: Reference gene primer amplification in the assay estimated nucleated cell counts. Using immunoSEQ multiplex PCR, the repertoire was profiled, and TCRdb retains in-frame clones only, with some absent. D and trimming were read from the DNA, whereas the V and J calls and clone size are those reported in that table. The sample consists of about 270,000 clones, about 76% of them appearing once. Sequenced input: peripheral blood. This TCR came from a woman in her sixties with active or convalescent COVID-19. V usage is TRBV11-2 and J usage is TRBJ2-7; 11 bases match TRBD1. The CDR3 bases are TGTGCCAGCAGCCCGGGACAGGGGGGTTACGAGCAGTACTTC. Its protein is CASSPGQGGYEQYF.